These 12 T cell receptor beta chains were sequenced from one sample in a study of T-cell reconstitution after alpha-beta-depleted transplantation in children. Construction of the TCRbeta library involved unique molecular identifiers. MiXCR was run by TCRdb on the PCR reads, yielding one entry per CDR3 protein. The sample has approximately 300,000 distinct CDR3 sequences; about 9.5% are singletons. Sequences were derived from PBMCs, sampled before TCRalphabeta/CD19-depleted stem cell transplant. The receptors shown here come from a boy under two years old with acute myeloid leukemia, due to receive a stem cell transplant.

This clonotype came up many times. This rearrangement joins TRBV6-5 to TRBJ2-7; 8 nucleotides match TRBD2. The ends lost 0 bases at V and 5 bases at J; junction bases unmatched: 9. The CDR3 runs 16 residues. Germline CDR1 and CDR2: MNHEY and SVGAGI. This CDR3 is CASSYSIISGIDEQYF. In DNA, the CDR3 is TGTGCCAGCAGTTACTCGATTATTAGCGGGATAGACGAGCAGTACTTC.

This clonotype was found many times. This sequence joins TRBV15 and TRBJ2-7; the match to TRBD1 covers 12 bases. Unmatched junction bases numbered 6, after V lost 4 bases and J lost 5 bases. The CDR3 has 15 amino acids. In germline, CDR1 is LNHNV, CDR2 YYDKDF (reference sequence). Written as DNA, the CDR3 is TGTGCCACCAGCACTTTAGGGACAGGGGGCCACGAGCAGTACTTC. Its translation: CATSTLGTGGHEQYF.

This clonotype was picked up many times. The rearrangement joins TRBV15 to TRBJ2-5; a possible D gene is TRBD2 (6 bases). This CDR3 has 14 residues. Germline V lookup: CDR1 LNHNV, CDR2 YYDKDF (reference sequence). Trimming left V 1 base short and J 4 bases short, with 10 bases between. Here the CDR3 reads CATSRVQGGETQYF. The CDR3 nucleotides are TGTGCCACCAGCAGAGTGCAGGGAGGAGAGACCCAGTACTTC.

There are many counts of this clonotype. This chain links TRBV3-1 with TRBJ1-1; possibly TRBD1 for D (5 bases). This CDR3 is 14 amino acids long. Germline V CDR1 and CDR2: LGHDT, YNNKEL (reference sequence). Trimming pared 5 bases from V and 5 bases from J, leaving 15 bases between. The CDR3 sequence is CASSWARGRTEAFF. CDR3 DNA: TGTGCCAGCAGCTGGGCCCGGGGCCGGACTGAAGCTTTCTTT.

This clonotype has a count of ten or more. The V gene is TRBV7-2, the J gene TRBJ1-4; 7 bases fit TRBD1. V lost 5 bases to trimming and J lost 7 bases; unmatched junction nucleotides: 7. This CDR3 spans 14 amino acids. CDR1 and CDR2 from the germline V gene are SGHTA and FQGNSA. The CDR3 DNA reads as TGTGCCAGCAGCCCGGGACAGCAACTTGAAAAACTGTTTTTT. Translated: CASSPGQQLEKLFF.

This clonotype was seen ten or more times. The J gene is TRBJ2-7, the V gene TRBV12-3 or TRBV12-4; D is possibly TRBD1 (5 bases). This CDR3 comprises 16 residues. Trimming shortened V by 0 bases and J by 3 bases, and 15 bases separated the two germline ends. This CDR3 is CASSLAGQGAVYEQYF. DNA of the CDR3: TGTGCCAGCAGTTTAGCGGGCCAAGGGGCAGTCTACGAGCAGTACTTC.

This clonotype was seen repeatedly, ten times or more. The rearrangement uses TRBV6-6 and TRBJ2-5; D unresolved. From germline, CDR1 is MNHNY and CDR2 SVGAGI (reference sequence). The V end was cut by 6 bases, the J end by 2 bases, with 16 bases between. The CDR3 contains 15 residues. Written as DNA, the CDR3 is TGTGCCAGCAGACAAGACGCTACGGCACAAGAGACCCAGTACTTC. This translates into CASRQDATAQETQYF.

This clonotype was seen ten or more times. The V and J genes are TRBV11-2 and TRBJ2-3; a possible D gene is TRBD2 (6 bases). Trimming pared 5 bases from V and 1 base from J, leaving 22 bases between. The germline CDR1 and CDR2 sequences are SGHAT and FQNNGV. CDR3 size: 18 residues. The DNA for the CDR3 is TGTGCCAGCAGCGTCCGATATAGTGGCTGGGGGGGCACAGATACGCAGTATTTT. Amino acid sequence: CASSVRYSGWGGTDTQYF.

This clonotype was detected ten times or more. The CDR3 is CASSLTGGIGPYEQYF. CDR3 nucleotide sequence: TGTGCCAGCAGCCTGACAGGGGGCATAGGGCCCTACGAGCAGTACTTC. The chain uses TRBV3-1 and TRBJ2-7; 10 positions agree with TRBD1. The trim removed 4 bases at V and 2 bases at J, leaving 8 bases unmatched. The CDR3 is made up of 16 amino acids. Germline V gene data show CDR1 as LGHDT and CDR2 as YNNKEL (reference sequence).

This clonotype was observed a single time. Just one base apart from a much larger clone, this may be a read error. The chain employs TRBV12-3 or TRBV12-4 and TRBJ2-2; 8 nucleotides align to TRBD1. The CDR3 spans 14 residues. CDR3 sequence (DNA): TGTGCCAGCAGATTCGGACAGGGAACCGGGGACCTGTTTTTT. Translating it yields CASRFGQGTGDLFF.

This clonotype was seen at least ten times. The V gene is TRBV12-3 or TRBV12-4, the J gene TRBJ2-7; 7 nucleotides line up with TRBD2. The J segment lost 2 bases and the V segment lost 8 bases, leaving 6 bases of the junction unmatched. This CDR3 has 13 amino acids. The CDR3 sequence is CASPTREAYEQYF. CDR3 DNA sequence: TGTGCCAGCCCGACCCGGGAGGCCTACGAGCAGTACTTC.

This clonotype was seen at least ten times. J is TRBJ2-5 and V is TRBV20-1; 9 bases are shared with TRBD2. J gave up 9 bases and V 3 bases, and 17 bases lay outside the gene matches. The CDR3 length is 16 residues. Per germline, CDR1 DFQATT and CDR2 SNEGSKA (reference sequence). CDR3 in DNA: TGCAGTGCTAGCCAAACTCGTAGCGGGGGCAGGGCGGCCCAGTACTTC. It codes for CSASQTRSGGRAAQYF.